This TCR beta chain was retrieved from a study of cytomegalovirus exposure and HLA in healthy donors. Notes on this clone: Antigen specificity is unknown.

Findings and limits, study-wide: It was 150 to 200 TCR beta chains that were listed as cytomegalovirus-associated. Subsequent analysis showed first-cohort TCR clusters tending to co-occur in more than 95 validation repertoires.

Sequenced by immunoSEQ multiplex PCR; TCRdb stores in-frame clones only, minus some. The sample lists 130,000 to 150,000 clones, almost 90% occurring once. The sequencing input was PBMCs. The receptor's source is a woman between 18 and 29 years old in good health and CMV-seropositive.

CDR3 coding DNA: TGCGCCAGCAGCTTGGAGGGGCGCGGGACCTACAATGAGCAGTTCTTC. The encoded protein is CASSLEGRGTYNEQFF. This chain links TRBV5-1 with TRBJ2-1, with D perhaps TRBD2 (6 bases). V was shortened by 0 bases and J by 2 bases, with 12 bases between the two germline ends. This CDR3 is 16 amino acids long. Germline loops: CDR1 SGHRS, CDR2 YFSETQ.